This passage covers 18 T cell receptor beta chains from one sample sequenced in a study of technical replicates of blood from several donors. Method: immunoSEQ multiplex PCR; TCRdb's copy keeps in-frame clones and lacks some. The table records 70,000 to 85,000 clones, 95% to 98% of them present only once. Sequenced: T cells isolated from PBMCs. The source of these receptors is a human donor in good health.

The genes are TRBV7-9 and TRBJ1-3, with D uncertain. The germline V gene encodes CDR1 SEHNR and CDR2 FQNEAQ (reference sequence). This CDR3 has 14 amino acids. Trimming left V 5 bases short and J 0 bases short, with 8 bases between. CDR3: CASSQTVSGNTIYF. In nucleotides, the CDR3 is TGTGCCAGCAGCCAAACGGTCTCTGGAAACACCATATATTTT.

The chain couples TRBV5-1 to TRBJ2-5; a possible D gene is TRBD1 (7 bases). CDR3 size: 14 residues. The V and J ends lost 4 bases and 6 bases respectively, with 16 bases between them. Germline CDR1 SGHRS, CDR2 YFSETQ. CDR3 protein: CASSLGQEGQTQYF. The CDR3 coding sequence is TGCGCCAGCAGCCTCGGACAGGAGGGGCAGACCCAGTACTTC.

This chain connects TRBV2 to TRBJ1-2; tentatively, D is TRBD1 (6 bases). This CDR3 region has 15 residues. The V and J ends lost 1 base and 4 bases respectively, with 13 bases between them. Germline V gene sequence: CDR1 SNHLY, CDR2 FYNNEI. The CDR3 region is CASSEGPGGPYGYTF. The CDR3 coding sequence is TGTGCCAGCAGTGAAGGGCCGGGGGGGCCCTATGGCTACACCTTC.

This sequence joins TRBV21-1 and TRBJ2-7; the table's D call TRBD1 went unverified against the DNA. TRBV21-1 is a pseudogene locus. This CDR3 has 23 amino acids. The CDR3 loop reads CASSKYVGDLGGQVGGNFYEQYF. In DNA, the CDR3 is TGTGCCAGCAGCAAATATGTTGGGGACTTAGGGGGACAGGTGGGGGGAAATTTCTACGAGCAGTACTTC.

The rearrangement uses TRBV7-3 and TRBJ1-1, with a weak D call TRBD1 (5 bases). V gave up 1 base and J gave up 7 bases, with 19 bases separating them. This CDR3 spans 16 amino acids. The germline gives CDR1 SGHTA, CDR2 FQGTGA. The CDR3 sequence: CASSLRQTSSGVEAFF. The CDR3 DNA reads TGTGCCAGCAGCTTAAGGCAGACCTCTTCGGGGGTTGAAGCTTTCTTT.

This chain connects TRBV21-1 to TRBJ1-2; the D segment call TRBD1 is taken from the table without a DNA check. TRBV21-1 counts as a pseudogene. The CDR3 runs 13 residues. This CDR3 reads CASKLDTEYGYTF. The CDR3, as DNA: TGTGCCAGCAAGTTGGACACGGAGTATGGCTACACCTTC.

The chain couples TRBV6-5 to TRBJ2-7; no reliable D call. This CDR3 has 16 residues. The V end lost 0 bases, the J end lost 2 bases, and 14 bases lay between the germline ends. Germline V gives CDR1 MNHEY, CDR2 SVGAGI. CDR3 DNA: TGTGCCAGCAGTTACTCGCGGATCTTAAATCCCTACGAGCAGTACTTC. As protein: CASSYSRILNPYEQYF.

The V and J genes are TRBV7-9 and TRBJ1-2, with TRBD1 matching 7 bases. The CDR3 runs 15 residues. J was trimmed by 0 bases and V by 5 bases; bases with no gene match: 6. Per the germline V gene, CDR1 is SEHNR and CDR2 is FQNEAQ (reference sequence). CDR3 nucleotides: TGTGCCAGCAGCCGACAGGGAGTAGCTAACTATGGCTACACCTTC. Translation: CASSRQGVANYGYTF.

The rearrangement links TRBV6-5 to TRBJ2-1; 13 bases align to TRBD2. With V trimmed by 5 bases and J by 6 bases, 4 bases remained unmatched. Germline V lookup: CDR1 MNHEY, CDR2 SVGAGI. This CDR3 is built from 15 residues. CDR3 region: CASSGLAGVGNEQFF. The CDR3, as DNA: TGTGCCAGCAGTGGACTAGCGGGAGTCGGCAATGAGCAGTTCTTC.

The chain carries TRBV5-1 and TRBJ2-1; D is unresolved. V lost 4 bases, J lost 10 bases, and 9 bases lay in between. The CDR3 sequence is 11 residues long. Germline values: CDR1 SGHRS, CDR2 YFSETQ. The CDR3 DNA follows: TGCGCCAGCAGCGCACAGTTCGAGCAGTTCTTC. Protein product: CASSAQFEQFF.

This clone turned up a few times. This sample also contains other DNA sequences that code for the same CDR3. V is TRBV10-1 and J is TRBJ1-1; D might be TRBD1 (5 bases). The CDR3 is made up of 12 amino acids. In germline, CDR1 is WNHNN, CDR2 SYGVQD (reference sequence). Trimming pared 2 bases from V and 5 bases from J, leaving 6 bases between. DNA of the CDR3: TGCGCCAGCAGTGAGCGGGGGACTGAAGCTTTCTTT. It translates to CASSERGTEAFF.

The table lists this clone with a count of one. This chain uses TRBV10-2 with TRBJ1-4; 8 bases match TRBD1. CDR1 is WSHSY and CDR2 is SAAADI in the germline V gene. This CDR3 spans 15 amino acids. V lost 6 bases, J lost 4 bases, and 7 bases stayed unmatched. The DNA of the CDR3 is TGCGCCAGCAGCGACAGGGGAGCAATTAATGAAAAACTGTTTTTT. This translates into CASSDRGAINEKLFF.

This chain uses TRBV5-4 with TRBJ2-2, with 10 nucleotides matching TRBD2. Germline trimming cut 3 bases from V and 3 bases from J; bases unmatched to any gene: 5. This CDR3 comprises 16 residues. Germline CDR1 is SGHNT and CDR2 is YYREEE (reference sequence). As DNA, the CDR3 is TGTGCCAGCAGCTCCCGACTAGCGGGTTACACCGGGGAGCTGTTTTTT. This encodes CASSSRLAGYTGELFF.

A single count supports this clone. The DNA for the CDR3 is TGCGCCAGCAGCCAGGGGGACCGTGCCACAGATACGCAGTATTTT. It is translated as CASSQGDRATDTQYF. The gene calls are TRBV5-1 and TRBJ2-3, with 7 positions matching TRBD1. CDR3 length: 15 amino acids. CDR1 is SGHRS and CDR2 is YFSETQ in the germline V gene. V dropped 4 bases and J dropped 2; count of bases not matched to a gene: 7.

The chain couples TRBV11-3 to TRBJ2-5; TRBD2 is a possible D gene (6 bases). The germline CDR1 and CDR2 sequences are SGHNT and YENEEA. V lost 0 bases and J lost 5, with 19 bases in between. CDR3 length: 17 residues. CDR3 sequence: CASSLDPWRGRGETQYF. In DNA, the CDR3 is TGTGCCAGCAGCTTAGATCCCTGGAGGGGTCGCGGGGAGACCCAGTACTTC.

The chain has TRBV27 and TRBJ2-3; 14 bases line up with TRBD2. Germline V gives CDR1 MNHEY, CDR2 SMNVEV (reference sequence). V gave up 10 bases and J gave up 8 bases; unmatched junction bases: 11. The CDR3 extends over 15 amino acids. The CDR3 loop reads CAIRPGLAGESTQYF. The CDR3 nucleotides read TGTGCCATCCGACCGGGACTAGCGGGAGAGAGTACGCAGTATTTT.

The gene calls are TRBV5-6 and TRBJ2-1, with TRBD2 matching over 10 bases. The CDR3 runs to 16 residues. V lost 3 bases and J lost 2; bases outside the gene matches: 5. Germline CDR1 reads SGHDT; CDR2 reads YYEEEE. CDR3 nucleotide sequence: TGTGCCAGCAGCTCCGCTAGCGGGGGACCCTACAATGAGCAGTTCTTC. Amino acids: CASSSASGGPYNEQFF.

This rearrangement joins TRBV6-5 to TRBJ1-1, with 7 bases aligning to TRBD1. This CDR3 comprises 14 residues. Trimming took 0 bases from V and 7 from J; bases not matched to a gene: 5. Germline CDR1 is MNHEY and CDR2 is SVGAGI. CDR3 amino acids: CASSYSFAGGEAFF. For the CDR3, the DNA is TGTGCCAGCAGTTACTCGTTCGCAGGGGGTGAAGCTTTCTTT.